This T cell receptor beta chain was documented in a study of a mutant IDH1 vaccine in newly diagnosed glioma. About the research overall: Eight vaccinations reached patients in weeks 1, 3, 5, 7, 11, 15, 19 and 23. Vaccinations were initiated 4-6 weeks following radiotherapy alone, or were given together with temozolomide cycles.

The assay was immunoSEQ multiplex PCR, and TCRdb's table has in-frame clones only and misses some. This table has more than 55,000 clones, approximately 80% appearing once. The time point denotes: week 11, during vaccination. A single vaccine dose contained 300 ug of mutant IDH1 20-mer peptide, and topical imiquimod was used with it. The count of this clone is one. Its antigen remains unidentified. The V end lost 0 bases, the J end lost 5 bases, and 10 bases lay between the germline ends. The germline V gene has CDR1 WSHSY and CDR2 SAAADI. The CDR3 runs 14 residues. The sample consisted of PBMCs, taken from a glioma patient whose treatment included an IDH1 peptide vaccine. The receptor's source is a man in his thirties or forties with glioma. This chain links TRBV10-2 with TRBJ2-5; D remains ambiguous. The CDR3 here is CASSESTVGETQYF. In nucleotides, the CDR3 is TGCGCCAGCAGTGAGTCGACGGTGGGGGAGACCCAGTACTTC.